The T cell receptor (beta chain) under discussion was sequenced for a study of OX40 agonist ivuxolimab in advanced cancers. Study background: An agonistic anti-OX40 (CD134) antibody, ivuxolimab, was used to treat the patients.

On this clone: No antigen is known for it.

Clones were read by immunoSEQ multiplex PCR, and TCRdb kept only the in-frame ones, dropping some. The profile shows tens of thousands of clones, 80% of them singletons. This CDR3 contains 15 residues. In germline, CDR1 is KGHSH, CDR2 LQKENI. Trimming at V came to 3 bases and at J to 3 bases, leaving 5 bases not matched to a gene. Regarding the study as a whole: More expanded clones were found, on average, in CD8+ than in CD4+ T cells.

This rearrangement joins TRBV18 to TRBJ2-7, with 10 bases matching TRBD2. The sequence derives from an adult with an advanced solid tumor such as melanoma, head and neck, liver or kidney cancer. The sequencing here drew on CD4+ or CD8+ T cells sorted from blood, taken in a trial of the OX40 agonist ivuxolimab. CDR3 sequence: CASSPGTSARYEQYF. CDR3 bases: TGTGCCAGCTCACCGGGGACTAGCGCCCGCTACGAGCAGTACTTC.